The 5 T cell receptor beta chains listed next were all sequenced from one sample in a study of neurological immune-mediated disorders. Each CDR3 protein gets one entry after TCRdb re-called the 5' RACE reads with MiXCR. The data hold around 46,000 distinct CDR3 sequences, with about 25% observed a single time. Input material: PBMCs. These TCRs come from a woman in her seventies in good health.

This clonotype has ten or more counts. The chain couples TRBV7-2 to TRBJ2-2; the D gene is possibly TRBD1 (5 bases). This CDR3 is built from 16 residues. Germline V gene data show CDR1 as SGHTA and CDR2 as FQGNSA. Trimming removed 6 bases at V and 4 bases at J, with 18 bases between. DNA for the CDR3: TGTGCCAGCAGTCAATACTGGGGCGGTATCACCGGGGAGCTGTTTTTT. Residues: CASSQYWGGITGELFF.

This clonotype has ten or more counts. The rearrangement joins TRBV3-1 to TRBJ2-1; no firm D call. Germline V gives CDR1 LGHDT, CDR2 YNNKEL (reference sequence). This CDR3 is 11 amino acids long. V shed 0 bases and J shed 10 bases, with 4 bases lying between them. The CDR3 region has the DNA TGTGCCAGCAGCCAAGACGGGGAGCAGTTCTTC. This translates into CASSQDGEQFF.

This clonotype was counted at least ten times. The chain uses TRBV5-1 and TRBJ1-1; 9 bases agree with TRBD1. The germline CDR1 and CDR2 sequences are SGHRS and YFSETQ. V shed 0 bases and J 0 bases; nucleotides not matched to a gene: 6. The CDR3 covers 17 residues. The CDR3 nucleotides read TGCGCCAGCAGCTTGGCACAGGGGGCGCGTATGAACACTGAAGCTTTCTTT. It codes for CASSLAQGARMNTEAFF.

This clonotype was counted at least ten times. The V and J genes are TRBV2 and TRBJ1-1, with TRBD1 matching over 7 bases. Germline-derived CDR1 and CDR2 are SNHLY and FYNNEI. V lost 4 bases, J lost 5 bases, and 4 bases stayed unmatched. This CDR3 region has 13 residues. CDR3 in amino acids: CASSAGTETEAFF. The CDR3 coding sequence is TGTGCCAGCAGTGCCGGGACAGAGACTGAAGCTTTCTTT.

The rearrangement uses TRBV20-1 and TRBJ1-1; TRBD1 agrees at 7 bases. This CDR3 is built from 14 residues. Germline loops: CDR1 DFQATT, CDR2 SNEGSKA (reference sequence). Germline trimming cut 3 bases from V and 3 bases from J; bases unmatched to any gene: 7. The CDR3 DNA is TGCAGTGCTAGGTCGGGAGGGGGCCACACTGAAGCTTTCTTT. Amino acid sequence: CSARSGGGHTEAFF.